This TCR beta chain was captured in a study of blood T cell repertoires in COVID-19. Across the study: Spain, Italy and the United States supplied samples that represented acute and convalescent COVID-19. The cDNA or gDNA used as material had been derived from T cells, B-cell-depleted T cells, or PBMCs.

This CDR3 contains 13 residues. Germline lookup yields CDR1 SEHNR and CDR2 FQNEAQ (reference sequence). Between the trimmed V and J ends, which lost 5 bases and 4 bases, there was a span of 11 bases. Per the original data handling: Researchers report that nucleated cell counts were estimated from reference gene primer amplification. Here immunoSEQ multiplex PCR was the method, and the copy in TCRdb shows in-frame clones only, minus some. Clone size and V and J calls were adopted from that table, with D and trimming inferred from the DNA. This sample has more than 95,000 clones, with approximately 80% found just once.

The sequence derives from a human donor in a cohort sampled during active or convalescent COVID-19. The chain has TRBV7-9 and TRBJ1-1; D is unclear. Sample: peripheral blood. CDR3 nucleotides: TGTGCCAGCAGCCGGTACGAGGGCACTGAAGCTTTCTTT. Its protein product is CASSRYEGTEAFF.